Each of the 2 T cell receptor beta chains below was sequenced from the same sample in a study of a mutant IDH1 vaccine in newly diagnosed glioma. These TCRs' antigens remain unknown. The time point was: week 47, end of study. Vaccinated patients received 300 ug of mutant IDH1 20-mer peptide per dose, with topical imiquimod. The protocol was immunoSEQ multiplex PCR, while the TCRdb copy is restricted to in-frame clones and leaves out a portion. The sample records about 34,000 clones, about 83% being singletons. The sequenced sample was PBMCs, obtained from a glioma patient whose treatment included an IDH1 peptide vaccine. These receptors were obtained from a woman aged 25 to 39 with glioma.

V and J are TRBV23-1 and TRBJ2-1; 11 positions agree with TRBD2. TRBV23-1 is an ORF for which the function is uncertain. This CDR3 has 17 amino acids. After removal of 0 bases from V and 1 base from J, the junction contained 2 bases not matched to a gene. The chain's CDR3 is CASSQSPSGGSYNEQFF. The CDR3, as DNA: TGCGCCAGCAGTCAATCACCTAGCGGGGGGTCCTACAATGAGCAGTTCTTC.

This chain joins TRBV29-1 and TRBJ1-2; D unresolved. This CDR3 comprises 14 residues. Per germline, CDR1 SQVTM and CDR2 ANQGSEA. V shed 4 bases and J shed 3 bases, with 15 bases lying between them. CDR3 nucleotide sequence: TGCAGCGTTGTTGACCAATTCGTTCACTATGGCTACACCTTC. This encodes CSVVDQFVHYGYTF. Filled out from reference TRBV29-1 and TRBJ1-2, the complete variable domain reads SAVISQKPSRDICQRGTSLTIQCQVDSQVTMMFWYRQQPGQSLTLIATANQGSEATYESGFVIDKFPISRPNLTFSTLTVSNMSPEDSSIYLCSVVDQFVHYGYTFGSGTRLTVV.